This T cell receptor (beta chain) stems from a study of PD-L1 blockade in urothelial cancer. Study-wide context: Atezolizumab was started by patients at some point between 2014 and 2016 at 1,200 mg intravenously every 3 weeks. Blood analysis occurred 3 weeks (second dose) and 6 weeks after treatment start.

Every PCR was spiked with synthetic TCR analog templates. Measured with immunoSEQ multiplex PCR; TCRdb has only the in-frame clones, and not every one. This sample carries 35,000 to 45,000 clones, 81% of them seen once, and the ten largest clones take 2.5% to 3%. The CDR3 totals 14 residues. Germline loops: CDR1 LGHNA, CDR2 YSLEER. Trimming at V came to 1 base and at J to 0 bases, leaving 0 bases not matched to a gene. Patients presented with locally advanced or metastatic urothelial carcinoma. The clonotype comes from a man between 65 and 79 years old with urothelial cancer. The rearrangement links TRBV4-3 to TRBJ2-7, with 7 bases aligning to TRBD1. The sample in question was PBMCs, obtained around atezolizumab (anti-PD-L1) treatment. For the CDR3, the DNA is TGCGCCAGCAGCCAAGGACAGGGCTCCTACGAGCAGTACTTC. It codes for CASSQGQGSYEQYF.